The text below deals with one T cell receptor (beta chain). The antigen remains unidentified. TCRdb's copy holds only in-frame clones and misses some; the assay was immunoSEQ multiplex PCR. In the table there are approximately 2.1 million clones, 93% of which are singletons. This specimen comes from a study of shared clonotypes between healthy human individuals. Regarding the study as a whole: For sorted subsets, rarefaction showed incomplete sequencing despite large depth. Clonotype sharing among donors likely depends on sequencing depth.

CDR1 and CDR2 (germline): SEHNR, FQNEAQ (reference sequence). Trimming took off 1 base at V and 2 bases at J, with 9 bases between the two ends. CDR3 length equals 15 residues. The chain couples TRBV7-9 to TRBJ2-1; D may be TRBD1 (5 bases). The sequenced sample consisted of naive CD4+ T cells from PBMCs. Documented subset: CD45RA+ positively selected. The TCR comes from a man between 18 and 35 years old in good health. Some clones in this sample may be carry-over from other donors' samples. CDR3 sequence: CASSLGQIPYNEQFF. The CDR3 DNA sequence: TGTGCCAGCAGCTTAGGACAGATTCCCTACAATGAGCAGTTCTTC.